A few counts support the clone carrying this TCR beta chain. Its antigen is unknown. The data derive from a study of CD8 T cells in ankylosing spondylitis. Study results and limitations: Ankylosing spondylitis blood appeared to be characterized by a TCR beta motif of fewer than ten highly homologous variants. Some motif variants were previously reported in reactive arthritis synovial fluid and blood.

From germline, CDR1 is SGHAT and CDR2 FQDESV (reference sequence). The V and J ends lost 5 bases and 2 bases respectively, with 6 bases between them. The CDR3 is made up of 13 amino acids. Libraries for TCR beta were made by quantitative 5'-RACE with molecular barcodes. Each CDR3 protein is one row after TCRdb ran MiXCR on the 5' RACE reads. The profile shows 85,000 to 90,000 distinct CDR3 sequences, roughly 30% of them singletons. Sequenced input: blood, either unsorted or a sorted T cell fraction (not recorded which). The sequence derives from a male donor with ankylosing spondylitis or in good health (not recorded which). The V call is TRBV11-1, the J call TRBJ2-2; the D is unclear. CDR3 region: CASSPQNTGELFF. The CDR3 region has the DNA TGTGCCAGCAGCCCGCAAAACACCGGGGAGCTGTTTTTT.